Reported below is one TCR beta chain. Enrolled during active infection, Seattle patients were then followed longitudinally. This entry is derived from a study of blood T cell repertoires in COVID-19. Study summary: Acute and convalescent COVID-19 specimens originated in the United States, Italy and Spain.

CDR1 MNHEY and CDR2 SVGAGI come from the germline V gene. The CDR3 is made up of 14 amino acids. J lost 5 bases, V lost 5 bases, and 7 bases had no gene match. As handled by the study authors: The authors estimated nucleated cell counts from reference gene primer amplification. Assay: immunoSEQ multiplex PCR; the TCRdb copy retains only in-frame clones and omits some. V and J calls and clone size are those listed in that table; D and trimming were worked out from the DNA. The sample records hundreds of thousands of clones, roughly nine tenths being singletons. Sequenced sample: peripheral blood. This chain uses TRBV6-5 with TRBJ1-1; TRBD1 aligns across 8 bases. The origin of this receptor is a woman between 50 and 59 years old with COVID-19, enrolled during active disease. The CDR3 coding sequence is TGTGCCAGCAGTATATACAGGGGGGAGACTGAAGCTTTCTTT. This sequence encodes CASSIYRGETEAFF.